The 24 T cell receptor beta chains given below trace back to one sample, sequenced in a study of Ad26.COV2.S vaccination and SARS-CoV-2 variants. Using immunoSEQ multiplex PCR, the repertoire was profiled, and TCRdb retains in-frame clones only, with some absent. This sample has roughly 390,000 clones, with approximately 90% found just once. This sample's treatment: approximately 18 received Ad26.COV2.S at low or high dose, single or two shots; about 5 received placebo; per-sample allocation not given. Specimen acquisition occurred on day 63 following the initial vaccine or placebo injection. The sequences come from peripheral blood, collected in a trial of Ad26.COV2.S vaccine versus placebo. The receptor source for this set is a person between 18 and 65 years old who received the Ad26.COV2.S COVID-19 vaccine or a placebo.

The chain employs TRBV27 and TRBJ1-5, with D perhaps TRBD1 (6 bases). The CDR3 has 17 amino acids. Trimming shortened V by 6 bases and J by 0 bases, and 18 bases separated the two germline ends. Looked up from germline, CDR1 is MNHEY and CDR2 is SMNVEV (reference sequence). CDR3 sequence reads: CASSAAWAGDSNQPQHF. In DNA, the CDR3 is TGTGCCAGCAGCGCCGCTTGGGCAGGGGATAGCAATCAGCCCCAGCATTTT.

This chain joins TRBV25-1 and TRBJ1-1; 7 nucleotides line up with TRBD1. Germline loops: CDR1 MGHDK, CDR2 SYGVNS. The CDR3 contains 13 residues. V dropped 11 bases and J dropped 0; count of bases not matched to a gene: 6. DNA of the CDR3: TGTGCCTGTAGGGACAGCATGAACACTGAAGCTTTCTTT. This translates into CACRDSMNTEAFF. Looking up the rest from reference TRBV25-1 and TRBJ1-1 gives the full variable domain: EADIYQTPRYLVIGTGKKITLECSQTMGHDKMYWYQQDPGMELHLIHYSYGVNSTEKGDLSSESTVSRIRTEHFPLTLESARPSHTSQYLCACRDSMNTEAFFGQGTRLTVV.

This chain links TRBV2 with TRBJ2-5; 10 bases are shared with TRBD2. The CDR3 is 15 amino acids. CDR1 and CDR2 from the germline V gene are SNHLY and FYNNEI. Trimming took 2 bases from V and 2 from J; bases not matched to a gene: 2. CDR3 bases: TGTGCCAGCAGTGAACTAGCGGGGGAGCAAGAGACCCAGTACTTC. Translated: CASSELAGEQETQYF.

The chain couples TRBV2 to TRBJ2-5; 8 bases fit TRBD1. V gave up 8 bases and J gave up 5 bases; unmatched junction bases: 10. In germline, CDR1 is SNHLY, CDR2 FYNNEI. The CDR3 spans 14 residues. Here the CDR3 reads CASEYSRQGETQYF. The DNA of the CDR3 is TGTGCCAGCGAATATTCGAGACAGGGGGAGACCCAGTACTTC. Full variable domain (missing parts from reference TRBV2 and TRBJ2-5): EPEVTQTPSHQVTQMGQEVILRCVPISNHLYFYWYRQILGQKVEFLVSFYNNEISEKSEIFDDQFSVERPDGSNFTLKIRSTKLEDSAMYFCASEYSRQGETQYFGPGTRLLVL.

The chain is built from TRBV5-1 and TRBJ1-1; D possibly corresponds to TRBD1 (6 bases). The CDR3 runs to 13 residues. Germline-derived CDR1 and CDR2 are SGHRS and YFSETQ. V lost 2 bases, J lost 6 bases, and 11 bases lay in between. Here the CDR3 DNA reads TGCGCCAGCAGCTTCGGGGGGCTTCCTGAAGCTTTCTTT. Encoded protein: CASSFGGLPEAFF. The variable domain in full, completed from reference TRBV5-1 and TRBJ1-1, reads KAGVTQTPRYLIKTRGQQVTLSCSPISGHRSVSWYQQTPGQGLQFLFEYFSETQRNKGNFPGRFSGRQFSNSRSEMNVSTLELGDSALYLCASSFGGLPEAFFGQGTRLTVV.

The chain combines TRBV5-4 with TRBJ1-2; a possible D gene is TRBD1 (5 bases). The germline V and J ends were trimmed by 6 bases and 6 bases, with 12 bases remaining between them. CDR1 is SGHNT, CDR2 YYREEE, per germline (reference sequence). The CDR3 contains 12 residues. CDR3 residues: CASTSDIDGYTF. Here the CDR3 DNA reads TGTGCCAGCACCTCGGACATCGATGGCTACACCTTC.

The chain uses TRBV6-5 and TRBJ1-1; perhaps TRBD1 as D (6 bases). This CDR3 region has 13 residues. CDR1 and CDR2 from the germline V gene are MNHEY and SVGAGI. V lost 7 bases and J 11 bases, leaving 20 bases between the germline ends. The CDR3 region is CASTSEVGGRAFF. The DNA for the CDR3 is TGTGCCAGCACCTCCGAGGTGGGGGGCCGGGCTTTCTTT.

The rearrangement uses TRBV4-1 and TRBJ1-5; 7 nucleotides line up with TRBD1. The CDR3 runs 16 residues. J gave up 3 bases and V 0 bases, and 5 bases lay outside the gene matches. The germline gives CDR1 MGHRA, CDR2 YSYEKL. As DNA, the CDR3 is TGCGCCAGCAGCCAAGAAGCACAGGGGAACAATCAGCCCCAGCATTTT. As protein: CASSQEAQGNNQPQHF.

DNA for the CDR3: TGTGCCAGCAGCTTAGTGGGCGGGAACTATGGCTACACCTTC. It is translated as CASSLVGGNYGYTF. The V and J genes are TRBV7-9 and TRBJ1-2; D is unclear. CDR1 and CDR2 from the germline V gene are SEHNR and FQNEAQ (reference sequence). CDR3 length equals 14 residues. The V end was cut by 1 base, the J end by 2 bases, with 8 bases between.

The chain joins TRBV11-2 to TRBJ1-1; unclear D gene. The CDR3 is 14 residues long. Germline-derived CDR1 and CDR2 are SGHAT and FQNNGV. V lost 3 bases to trimming and J lost 0 bases, with 8 bases between them. CDR3 residues: CASSFNVVNTEAFF. The CDR3 DNA is TGTGCCAGCAGCTTCAACGTCGTGAACACTGAAGCTTTCTTT.

This clone was counted once. The chain has TRBV12-3 or TRBV12-4 and TRBJ1-1; D is unclear. With 5 bases removed from V and 8 bases from J, the gap between germline ends came to 12 bases. The CDR3 length is 12 residues. The CDR3 DNA reads TGTGCCAGCAGTCTCACAGTGGTGGAAGCTTTCTTT. It translates to CASSLTVVEAFF.

The J gene is TRBJ1-2, the V gene TRBV25-1; D is possibly TRBD1 (6 bases). Trimming shortened V by 1 base and J by 7 bases, and 13 bases separated the two germline ends. The CDR3 extends over 14 amino acids. Germline V lookup: CDR1 MGHDK, CDR2 SYGVNS. The CDR3 reads CASSESQGLSGYTF. DNA of the CDR3: TGTGCCAGCAGTGAATCGCAGGGGCTGAGTGGCTACACCTTC.

The rearrangement joins TRBV5-1 to TRBJ1-2; 12 positions agree with TRBD1. CDR1 is SGHRS and CDR2 is YFSETQ in the germline V gene. The CDR3 loop spans 15 amino acids. V shed 0 bases and J 7 bases; nucleotides not matched to a gene: 4. CDR3 amino acids: CASSLGDRGPGGYTF. The CDR3 DNA reads as TGCGCCAGCAGCTTGGGGGACAGGGGGCCGGGTGGCTACACCTTC.

CDR3 protein: CASSISGTNEKLFF. The CDR3 DNA follows: TGTGCCAGTAGTATCTCCGGGACCAATGAAAAACTGTTTTTT. The rearrangement links TRBV19 to TRBJ1-4, with D possibly being TRBD1 (5 bases). Germline V gives CDR1 LNHDA, CDR2 SQIVND (reference sequence). V dropped 3 bases and J dropped 5 bases, with 10 bases sitting between them. This CDR3 is 14 amino acids long.

This clone has only one observation. This sequence joins TRBV7-8 and TRBJ1-2, with a tentative D call TRBD1 (5 bases). The CDR3 consists of 15 residues. V lost 1 base and J lost 2, with 11 bases in between. In germline, CDR1 is SGHVS, CDR2 FQNEAQ. As DNA, the CDR3 is TGTGCCAGCAGCTTAGGGGACGTAAAGAACTATGGCTACACCTTC. It is translated as CASSLGDVKNYGYTF. Variable domain in full (rest from reference TRBV7-8 and TRBJ1-2): GAGVSQSPRYKVAKRGQDVALRCDPISGHVSLFWYQQALGQGPEFLTYFQNEAQLDKSGLPSDRFFAERPEGSVSTLKIQRTQQEDSAVYLCASSLGDVKNYGYTFGSGTRLTVV.

This chain links TRBV5-1 with TRBJ2-1; D remains unclear. The CDR3 has 16 amino acids. Germline V gene sequence: CDR1 SGHRS, CDR2 YFSETQ. Trimming took 0 bases from V and 3 from J, leaving 13 bases between them. CDR3: CASSLASLKGYNEQFF. The CDR3 nucleotides are TGCGCCAGCAGCTTGGCGTCCTTAAAGGGCTACAATGAGCAGTTCTTC.

V usage is TRBV6-5 and J usage is TRBJ2-7; no definite D call. V gave up 7 bases and J gave up 0 bases, with 10 bases separating them. The CDR3 is made up of 13 amino acids. Germline CDR1 is MNHEY and CDR2 is SVGAGI. The chain's CDR3 is CASTRGDSYEQYF. CDR3 nucleotide sequence: TGTGCCAGCACGAGAGGCGACTCCTACGAGCAGTACTTC.

About this clone: The same CDR3 can be traced to other DNA sequences in this sample. The J gene is TRBJ1-1, the V gene TRBV5-1, with no clear D. The CDR3 spans 13 residues. Trimming pared 5 bases from V and 1 base from J, leaving 9 bases between. Germline lookup yields CDR1 SGHRS and CDR2 YFSETQ. The CDR3, as DNA: TGCGCCAGCAGGCTGGGCACGAACACTGAAGCTTTCTTT. As protein: CASRLGTNTEAFF. The full variable domain, its missing parts supplied by reference TRBV5-1 and TRBJ1-1, is KAGVTQTPRYLIKTRGQQVTLSCSPISGHRSVSWYQQTPGQGLQFLFEYFSETQRNKGNFPGRFSGRQFSNSRSEMNVSTLELGDSALYLCASRLGTNTEAFFGQGTRLTVV.

V gene TRBV2 combines with J gene TRBJ1-4; D not resolved. V lost 5 bases and J 11 bases, leaving 18 bases between the germline ends. The CDR3 runs to 14 residues. Germline lookup yields CDR1 SNHLY and CDR2 FYNNEI. The CDR3 reads CASSPSVGGRKLFF. The CDR3 DNA reads as TGTGCCAGCAGTCCCTCTGTCGGAGGACGGAAACTGTTTTTT.

V and J are TRBV25-1 and TRBJ1-2; 8 nucleotides match TRBD1. Germline values: CDR1 MGHDK, CDR2 SYGVNS. Trimming took 6 bases from V and 6 from J; bases not matched to a gene: 6. CDR3 size: 13 residues. The DNA for the CDR3 is TGTGCCAGCAGGGACCCCAGGGGGCATGGCTACACCTTC. Translating gives CASRDPRGHGYTF.

The chain recombines TRBV29-1 with TRBJ1-2, with D perhaps TRBD1 (6 bases). Germline V gene data show CDR1 as SQVTM and CDR2 as ANQGSEA. Trimming stripped 4 bases from V and 2 bases from J, with 11 bases between. The CDR3 is 13 amino acids. CDR3 region: CSVGQGPNYGYTF. In nucleotides, the CDR3 is TGCAGCGTTGGGCAGGGGCCAAACTATGGCTACACCTTC.

This chain links TRBV20-1 with TRBJ2-5; D gene unclear. Between the trimmed V and J ends, which lost 6 bases and 2 bases, there was a span of 7 bases. There are 11 residues in the CDR3. CDR1 is DFQATT, CDR2 SNEGSKA, per germline (reference sequence). The DNA for the CDR3 is TGCAGTGCGAGGTGGCAAGAGACCCAGTACTTC. As protein: CSARWQETQYF.

DNA for the CDR3: TGTGCCAGCAGCCAATCGGATACTCTTACGTATGGCTACACCTTC. Translation gives CASSQSDTLTYGYTF. J is TRBJ1-2 and V is TRBV7-9; no reliable D call. The CDR3 extends over 15 amino acids. Germline V gene sequence: CDR1 SEHNR, CDR2 FQNEAQ (reference sequence). V shed 5 bases and J shed 5 bases, with 18 bases lying between them.

This clone was observed a few times. This sequence joins TRBV2 and TRBJ2-2; 14 nucleotides line up with TRBD2. Germline V gene data show CDR1 as SNHLY and CDR2 as FYNNEI. This CDR3 spans 17 amino acids. The V segment lost 5 bases and the J segment 2 bases; nucleotides outside the gene matches: 4. The CDR3 region has the DNA TGTGCCAGCAGTCGGACTAGCGGGGGGTTCAACACCGGGGAGCTGTTTTTT. It is translated as CASSRTSGGFNTGELFF.